This T cell receptor (beta chain) was obtained from a study of patients and donors after allogeneic stem cell transplantation. This clonotype was seen ten or more times. Trimming took off 0 bases at V and 1 base at J, with 9 bases between the two ends. The CDR3 spans 14 residues. CDR1 and CDR2 (germline): DFQATT, SNEGSKA (reference sequence). In TCRdb, the RT-PCR reads were re-called with MiXCR into one record per CDR3 protein. Among 920,000 or so distinct CDR3 sequences listed, 15% to 20% were seen once. The sequenced sample was blood, either unsorted or a sorted T cell fraction (not recorded which). The receptor was derived from a human donor who was either an allogeneic HSCT recipient or a stem cell or donor lymphocyte infusion donor (not recorded which). It is not recorded whose cells these are; they may come from a transplant donor. V is TRBV20-1 and J is TRBJ1-1; D may be TRBD1 (6 bases). CDR3 protein: CSARDLRGNTEAFF. The CDR3 region has the DNA TGCAGTGCTAGAGACCTCAGGGGGAACACTGAAGCTTTCTTT.